This T cell receptor beta chain was retrieved from a study of OX40 agonist ivuxolimab in advanced cancers. Study-wide context: Each patient was given ivuxolimab into a vein every 2 weeks, at 0.01 to 10 mg/kg.

This CDR3 contains 15 residues. V shed 2 bases and J 3 bases; nucleotides not matched to a gene: 3. The V gene's germline CDR1 is LNHDA and CDR2 SQIVND (reference sequence). Study results and caveats: The CD4+ and CD8+ T cells in the blood had expanded clonally by week 6 at 0.1 to 3.0 mg/kg. Expanded clones tended on average to be more numerous among CD8+ T cells than CD4+. Partly responding patients at 0.1-3.0 mg/kg showed some of the smallest clonal expansion.

The table came from immunoSEQ multiplex PCR; TCRdb's copy has only in-frame clones and leaves some out. The profile shows about 79,000 clones, 94% of them singletons. This clone showed up just once. Its target is unknown. The source of this sequence is an adult with an advanced solid tumor such as melanoma, head and neck, liver or kidney cancer. The sequencing here drew on CD4+ or CD8+ T cells sorted from blood, taken in a trial of the OX40 agonist ivuxolimab. The chain joins TRBV19 to TRBJ1-1; 10 positions agree with TRBD1. The CDR3 loop is CASSITGTGDTEAFF. The CDR3 DNA sequence: TGTGCCAGTAGTATAACAGGGACAGGGGACACTGAAGCTTTCTTT.